This passage covers 26 T cell receptor beta chains from one sample sequenced in a study of blood T cell repertoires in COVID-19. Data came from immunoSEQ multiplex PCR; TCRdb stores just in-frame clones and leaves some out. Of around 300,000 clones in the sample, 75% to 90% are singletons; the top ten hold around 2.1%. The specimen sequenced was peripheral blood. These receptors originate from a man aged 45-65 years with acute or convalescent COVID-19.

The genes are TRBV7-9 and TRBJ2-1; perhaps TRBD2 as D (5 bases). Trimming stripped 5 bases from V and 3 bases from J, with 11 bases between. Germline CDR1 and CDR2: SEHNR and FQNEAQ (reference sequence). The length of the CDR3 is 14 residues. CDR3 DNA: TGTGCCAGCAGCCCATCCCGGGACTACAATGAGCAGTTCTTC. This encodes CASSPSRDYNEQFF.

The chain combines TRBV6-1 with TRBJ1-2, with a possible D match to TRBD1 (6 bases). From germline, CDR1 is MNHNS and CDR2 SASEGT. V lost 7 bases and J lost 5, with 14 bases in between. The CDR3 has 13 residues. CDR3 DNA: TGTGCCAGCAATCTACAGGGAAAATATGGCTACACCTTC. Amino acids: CASNLQGKYGYTF.

In this sample, this clone turned up once. This chain joins TRBV19 and TRBJ2-2; D uncertain. Between the trimmed V and J ends, which lost 1 base and 4 bases, there was a span of 7 bases. This CDR3 region has 14 residues. Germline CDR1 LNHDA, CDR2 SQIVND (reference sequence). The CDR3 protein is CASSIGPGTGELFF. The CDR3 bases are TGTGCCAGTAGTATAGGCCCGGGCACCGGGGAGCTGTTTTTT.

The J gene is TRBJ2-3, the V gene TRBV5-6; 11 bases are a match to TRBD2. Germline lookup yields CDR1 SGHDT and CDR2 YYEEEE. The CDR3 covers 16 residues. The V gene end was trimmed by 4 bases and the J gene end by 4 bases; junction bases not matched to a gene: 8. CDR3 in amino acids: CASSVSGGALADTQYF. The CDR3 DNA is TGTGCCAGCAGCGTTAGCGGGGGGGCCCTTGCAGATACGCAGTATTTT.

J is TRBJ1-1 and V is TRBV11-2; possibly TRBD1 for D (6 bases). V gave up 5 bases and J gave up 5 bases, with 21 bases separating them. Germline-derived CDR1 and CDR2 are SGHAT and FQNNGV. This CDR3 spans 16 amino acids. CDR3 DNA: TGTGCCAGCAGCCCGAGTCTCACAGGGTGGAGGACTGAAGCTTTCTTT. The encoded protein is CASSPSLTGWRTEAFF.

The V call is TRBV30, the J call TRBJ1-5; TRBD1 might be the D (6 bases). This CDR3 comprises 13 residues. V was shortened by 5 bases and J by 6 bases, with 14 bases between the two germline ends. Germline CDR1 reads GTSNPN; CDR2 reads SVGIG (reference sequence). CDR3 loop: CAWAGGGGQPQHF. CDR3 sequence (DNA): TGTGCCTGGGCGGGAGGGGGAGGTCAGCCCCAGCATTTT.

The CDR3: CASSLPGDREEEYSYNEQFF. DNA of the CDR3: TGTGCCAGCAGCTTACCTGGCGACCGCGAGGAAGAGTACTCCTACAATGAGCAGTTCTTC. The chain is built from TRBV7-8 and TRBJ2-1; D unresolved. The CDR3 length is 20 residues. Germline CDR1 reads SGHVS; CDR2 reads FQNEAQ. V lost 2 bases, J lost 0 bases, and 23 bases lay in between. The entire variable domain, with the rest obtained from reference TRBV7-8 and TRBJ2-1, is as follows: GAGVSQSPRYKVAKRGQDVALRCDPISGHVSLFWYQQALGQGPEFLTYFQNEAQLDKSGLPSDRFFAERPEGSVSTLKIQRTQQEDSAVYLCASSLPGDREEEYSYNEQFFGPGTRLTVL.

The J gene is TRBJ2-7, the V gene TRBV12-3 or TRBV12-4, with D uncertain. This CDR3 is 12 amino acids long. V dropped 2 bases and J dropped 8 bases, with 10 bases sitting between them. Here the CDR3 DNA reads TGTGCCAGCAGTTTACCGCGGCTCAAGCAGTACTTC. Encoded protein: CASSLPRLKQYF.

V and J are TRBV6-5 and TRBJ1-1; possible D gene TRBD1, 6 bases. Deletions cut 6 bases from V and 4 bases from J, with 15 bases between. CDR1 and CDR2 from the germline V gene are MNHEY and SVGAGI. This CDR3 has 14 amino acids. This CDR3 reads CASSPRQVLTEAFF. As DNA, the CDR3 is TGTGCCAGCAGCCCGAGACAGGTACTCACTGAAGCTTTCTTT.

This clone is a singleton in its sample. The CDR3: CASNSRDSDNSPLHF. In DNA, the CDR3 is TGTGCCAGCAACTCACGGGACTCGGATAATTCACCCCTCCACTTT. The V gene is TRBV9, the J gene TRBJ1-6; TRBD1 is a possible D gene (5 bases). CDR3 size: 15 residues. The V gene lost 6 bases and the J gene lost 5 bases, with 15 bases spanning the gap. CDR1 and CDR2 (germline): SGDLS, YYNGEE.

This rearrangement joins TRBV7-8 to TRBJ2-4, with D possibly being TRBD2 (5 bases). The CDR3 contains 16 residues. Trimming pared 3 bases from V and 3 bases from J, leaving 15 bases between. CDR1 is SGHVS and CDR2 is FQNEAQ in the germline V gene. The DNA for the CDR3 is TGTGCCAGCAGCTTTGGACCCCGGGAAGGCAAAAACATTCAGTACTTC. It is translated as CASSFGPREGKNIQYF.

The chain couples TRBV27 to TRBJ1-1, with 7 bases that match TRBD1. Looked up from germline, CDR1 is MNHEY and CDR2 is SMNVEV (reference sequence). The CDR3 spans 13 residues. After removal of 5 bases from V and 10 bases from J, the junction contained 10 bases not matched to a gene. CDR3 in DNA: TGTGCCAGCAGTCCCCGGGACAGCCGGGGAGCTTTCTTT. This encodes CASSPRDSRGAFF.

Comments on this clone: One base separates it from a far larger clone, so it is likely a read error. The rearrangement links TRBV3-1 (or the pseudogene TRBV3-2) to TRBJ2-7; D might be TRBD1 (5 bases). Trimming took 4 bases from V and 3 from J, leaving 7 bases between them. Looked up from germline, CDR1 is LGHDT and CDR2 is YNNKEL (reference sequence). This CDR3 contains 12 residues. CDR3 residues: CASSLDSYEQYF. CDR3 nucleotide sequence: TGTGCCAGCAGCCTTGACAGCTACGAGCAGTACTTC.

The CDR3 loop is CARWTGIYYGYTF. The CDR3 DNA reads as TGTGCCCGGTGGACAGGGATATACTATGGCTACACCTTC. The chain recombines TRBV30 with TRBJ1-2, with 8 bases that match TRBD1. Trimming at V came to 8 bases and at J to 3 bases, leaving 8 bases not matched to a gene. The CDR3 spans 13 residues. CDR1 and CDR2 from the germline V gene are GTSNPN and SVGIG (reference sequence). Supplemented by reference TRBV30 and TRBJ1-2, the full variable domain reads SQTIHQWPATLVQPVGSPLSLECTVEGTSNPNLYWYRQAAGRGLQLLFYSVGIGQISSEVPQNLSASRPQDRQFILSSKKLLLSDSGFYLCARWTGIYYGYTFGSGTRLTVV.

The rearrangement uses TRBV6-5 and TRBJ1-1, with 7 nucleotides matching TRBD1. CDR3 length: 14 residues. The V and J ends lost 10 bases and 0 bases, in that order; junction bases with no gene match: 8. Looked up from germline, CDR1 is MNHEY and CDR2 is SVGAGI. In DNA form, the CDR3 reads TGTGCCATCAGCCGGACAGGAATGAACACTGAAGCTTTCTTT. This gives the protein CAISRTGMNTEAFF.

The rearrangement links TRBV7-6 to TRBJ2-7, with D possibly TRBD1 on 5 matching bases. There are 15 residues in the CDR3. Germline V gives CDR1 SGHVS, CDR2 FNYEAQ. Trimming stripped 5 bases from V and 5 bases from J, with 19 bases between. CDR3 nucleotide sequence: TGTGCCAGCAGCCTAGGGTGGGGCTCCGCCAACGAGCAGTACTTC. Translation gives CASSLGWGSANEQYF.

This sequence joins TRBV2 and TRBJ2-7; D ambiguous. The CDR3 has 14 residues. V shed 7 bases and J shed 4 bases, with 17 bases lying between them. Germline assignment: CDR1 SNHLY and CDR2 FYNNEI. The CDR3 region has the DNA TGTGCCAGCACTTCTTTGGGCAGCCGGTACGAGCAGTACTTC. Protein sequence: CASTSLGSRYEQYF.

This clone was seen once. This chain joins TRBV7-2 and TRBJ2-3; 9 positions agree with TRBD1. The CDR3 is 15 residues long. Germline CDR1 reads SGHTA; CDR2 reads FQGNSA. V trimming: 5 bases; J trimming: 5 bases; junction bases outside the gene matches: 8. The CDR3 spells CASSPGTGRGDTQYF. CDR3 sequence (DNA): TGTGCCAGCAGCCCCGGGACAGGGCGAGGAGATACGCAGTATTTT.

The chain is built from TRBV27 and TRBJ2-1; 9 nucleotides align to TRBD2. CDR3 size: 18 residues. Unmatched junction bases numbered 9, after V lost 0 bases and J lost 3 bases. Germline CDR1 is MNHEY and CDR2 is SMNVEV (reference sequence). Here the CDR3 DNA reads TGTGCCAGCAGTTTATCGGGTCTAGCGCGGGGGGGCTACAATGAGCAGTTCTTC. Its protein product is CASSLSGLARGGYNEQFF.

The chain couples TRBV5-1 to TRBJ1-6, with TRBD1 matching 7 bases. Looked up from germline, CDR1 is SGHRS and CDR2 is YFSETQ. V was clipped by 1 base and J by 10 bases; unmatched bases: 14. The CDR3 extends over 17 amino acids. CDR3 sequence reads: CASSLSPGGPQGSPLHF. CDR3 nucleotides: TGCGCCAGCAGCTTGTCGCCAGGGGGTCCTCAGGGATCACCCCTCCACTTT.

The chain is built from TRBV5-4 and TRBJ2-2, with TRBD1 matching over 10 bases. J gave up 6 bases and V 2 bases, and 7 bases lay outside the gene matches. The germline V gene encodes CDR1 SGHNT and CDR2 YYREEE (reference sequence). The CDR3 totals 16 residues. CDR3 in amino acids: CASSLAGTGVAGELFF. The CDR3 DNA reads as TGTGCCAGCAGCTTAGCCGGGACAGGGGTGGCCGGGGAGCTGTTTTTT.

The CDR3 DNA follows: TGTGCCTGGAGTGTACAGGGAACGACCAATGAGCAGTTCTTC. The encoded protein is CAWSVQGTTNEQFF. The V gene is TRBV30, the J gene TRBJ2-1; D is perhaps TRBD1 (6 bases). The CDR3 runs to 14 residues. V lost 0 bases and J 6 bases, leaving 12 bases between the germline ends. Germline V gene data show CDR1 as GTSNPN and CDR2 as SVGIG (reference sequence).

The rearrangement links TRBV2 to TRBJ1-2, with D perhaps matching TRBD1 (6 bases). The germline V gene encodes CDR1 SNHLY and CDR2 FYNNEI. This CDR3 is 13 amino acids long. V gave up 7 bases and J gave up 4 bases, with 13 bases separating them. The CDR3 region has the DNA TGTGCCAGCACTTCGGACAGCTCCTATGGCTACACCTTC. As protein: CASTSDSSYGYTF.

In this sample, this clone turned up once. The genes are TRBV6-6 and TRBJ1-1; 11 nucleotides align to TRBD1. The V gene's germline CDR1 is MNHNY and CDR2 SVGAGI (reference sequence). Trimming took 4 bases from V and 5 from J; bases not matched to a gene: 9. This CDR3 is 16 amino acids long. The CDR3 DNA is TGTGCCAGCAGTTCCGCCCGGGACAGGGGGGGAACTGAAGCTTTCTTT. Translated: CASSSARDRGGTEAFF.

The J gene is TRBJ2-3, the V gene TRBV7-3; 8 bases are a match to TRBD2. The CDR3 has 14 residues. V gave up 4 bases and J gave up 2 bases; unmatched junction bases: 2. In germline, CDR1 is SGHTA, CDR2 FQGTGA. For the CDR3, the DNA is TGTGCCAGCAGCTCGGGGGGGACCACAGATACGCAGTATTTT. Translated, it gives CASSSGGTTDTQYF. Looking up the rest from reference TRBV7-3 and TRBJ2-3 gives the full variable domain: GAGVSQTPSNKVTEKGKYVELRCDPISGHTALYWYRQSLGQGPEFLIYFQGTGAADDSGLPNDRFFAVRPEGSVSTLKIQRTERGDSAVYLCASSSGGTTDTQYFGPGTRLTVL.

The genes are TRBV25-1 and TRBJ2-2; 7 positions match TRBD1. V trimming: 6 bases; J trimming: 2 bases; junction bases outside the gene matches: 6. The germline V gene encodes CDR1 MGHDK and CDR2 SYGVNS. The CDR3 loop spans 15 amino acids. The CDR3 nucleotides read TGTGCCAGCAGCGATGGACAGGCCAACACCGGGGAGCTGTTTTTT. Its translation: CASSDGQANTGELFF.